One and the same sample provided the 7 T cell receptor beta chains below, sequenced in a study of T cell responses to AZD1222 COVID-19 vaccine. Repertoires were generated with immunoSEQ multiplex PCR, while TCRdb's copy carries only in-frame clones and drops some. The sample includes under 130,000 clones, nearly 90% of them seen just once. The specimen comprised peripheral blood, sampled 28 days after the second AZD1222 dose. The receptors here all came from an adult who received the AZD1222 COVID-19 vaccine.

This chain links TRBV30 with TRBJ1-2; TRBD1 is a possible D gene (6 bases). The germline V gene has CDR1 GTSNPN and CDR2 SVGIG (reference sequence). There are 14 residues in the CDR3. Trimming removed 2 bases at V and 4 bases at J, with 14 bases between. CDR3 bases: TGTGCCTGGAGTCCTCCGACAGGAACCTATGGCTACACCTTC. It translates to CAWSPPTGTYGYTF.

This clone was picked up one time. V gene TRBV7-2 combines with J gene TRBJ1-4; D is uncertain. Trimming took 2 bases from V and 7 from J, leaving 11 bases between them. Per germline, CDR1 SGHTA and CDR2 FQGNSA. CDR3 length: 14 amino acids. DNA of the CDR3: TGTGCCAGCAGCTTACGGTCCGCGGGTGAAAAACTGTTTTTT. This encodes CASSLRSAGEKLFF.

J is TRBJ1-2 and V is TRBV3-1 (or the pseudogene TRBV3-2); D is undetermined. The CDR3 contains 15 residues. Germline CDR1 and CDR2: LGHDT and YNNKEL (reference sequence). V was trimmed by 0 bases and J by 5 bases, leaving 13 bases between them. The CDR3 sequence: CASSQDNLPFYGYTF. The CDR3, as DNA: TGTGCCAGCAGCCAAGATAACTTACCATTTTATGGCTACACCTTC.

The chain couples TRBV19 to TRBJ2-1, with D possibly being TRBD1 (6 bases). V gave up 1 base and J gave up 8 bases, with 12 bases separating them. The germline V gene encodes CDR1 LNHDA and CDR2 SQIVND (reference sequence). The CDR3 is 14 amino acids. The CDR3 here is CASSIGGQGHEQFF. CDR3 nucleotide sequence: TGTGCCAGTAGTATAGGGGGGCAGGGTCATGAGCAGTTCTTC.

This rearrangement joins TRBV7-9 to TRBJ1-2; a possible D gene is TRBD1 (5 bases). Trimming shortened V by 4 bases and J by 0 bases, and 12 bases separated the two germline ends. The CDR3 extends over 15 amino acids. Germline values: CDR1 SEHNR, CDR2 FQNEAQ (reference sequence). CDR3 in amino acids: CASSSSTEANYGYTF. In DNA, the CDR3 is TGTGCCAGCAGCTCCTCGACAGAAGCTAACTATGGCTACACCTTC.

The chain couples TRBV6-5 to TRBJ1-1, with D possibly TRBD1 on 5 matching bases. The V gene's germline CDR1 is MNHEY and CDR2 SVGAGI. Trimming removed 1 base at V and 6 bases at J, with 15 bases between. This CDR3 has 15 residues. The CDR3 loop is CASSYYTSGFAEAFF. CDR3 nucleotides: TGTGCCAGCAGTTACTACACTTCAGGGTTTGCTGAAGCTTTCTTT.

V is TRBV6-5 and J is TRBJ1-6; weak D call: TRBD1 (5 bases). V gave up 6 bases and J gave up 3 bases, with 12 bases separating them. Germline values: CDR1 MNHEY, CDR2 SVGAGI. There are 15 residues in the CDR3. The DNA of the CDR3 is TGTGCCAGCAGACACGGGGGGGACTATAATTCACCCCTCCACTTT. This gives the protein CASRHGGDYNSPLHF.